A single T cell receptor (beta chain) is shown here with its context. Antigen specificity is unknown. This record comes from a study of response to subunit inactivated influenza vaccine. The CDR3 spans 13 residues. V lost 7 bases, J lost 4 bases, and 12 bases lay in between. The germline V gene has CDR1 ENHRY and CDR2 SYGVKD. MiXCR, run by TCRdb on the RT-PCR reads, gives a single entry per CDR3 protein. The data contain more than 700,000 distinct CDR3 sequences, 21% of them singletons. General study points: It was the authors' suggestion that each seasonal influenza vaccination recruits few new T cells.

The V gene is TRBV10-3, the J gene TRBJ2-3; possible D gene TRBD1, 5 bases. Sequencing used PBMCs from blood, obtained less than 6 days after vaccination. This TCR came from a man aged 45-65 years who received an inactivated influenza vaccine. CDR3 sequence reads: CAINNQGSDTQYF. Written as DNA, the CDR3 is TGTGCCATCAATAATCAGGGCTCAGATACGCAGTATTTT.